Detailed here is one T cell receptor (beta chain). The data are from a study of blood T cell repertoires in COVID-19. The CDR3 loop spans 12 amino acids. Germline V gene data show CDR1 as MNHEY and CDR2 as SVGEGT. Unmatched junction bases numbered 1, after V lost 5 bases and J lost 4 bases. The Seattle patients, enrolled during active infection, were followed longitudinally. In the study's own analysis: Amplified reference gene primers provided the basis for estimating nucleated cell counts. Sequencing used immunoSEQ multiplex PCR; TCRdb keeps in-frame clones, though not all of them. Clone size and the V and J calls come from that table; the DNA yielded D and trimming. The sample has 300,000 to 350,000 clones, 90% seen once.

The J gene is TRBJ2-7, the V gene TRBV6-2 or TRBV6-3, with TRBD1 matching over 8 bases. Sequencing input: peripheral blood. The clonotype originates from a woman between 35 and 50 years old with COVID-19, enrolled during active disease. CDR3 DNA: TGTGCCAGCAGTGGGACAGGTTACGAGCAGTACTTC. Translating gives CASSGTGYEQYF.